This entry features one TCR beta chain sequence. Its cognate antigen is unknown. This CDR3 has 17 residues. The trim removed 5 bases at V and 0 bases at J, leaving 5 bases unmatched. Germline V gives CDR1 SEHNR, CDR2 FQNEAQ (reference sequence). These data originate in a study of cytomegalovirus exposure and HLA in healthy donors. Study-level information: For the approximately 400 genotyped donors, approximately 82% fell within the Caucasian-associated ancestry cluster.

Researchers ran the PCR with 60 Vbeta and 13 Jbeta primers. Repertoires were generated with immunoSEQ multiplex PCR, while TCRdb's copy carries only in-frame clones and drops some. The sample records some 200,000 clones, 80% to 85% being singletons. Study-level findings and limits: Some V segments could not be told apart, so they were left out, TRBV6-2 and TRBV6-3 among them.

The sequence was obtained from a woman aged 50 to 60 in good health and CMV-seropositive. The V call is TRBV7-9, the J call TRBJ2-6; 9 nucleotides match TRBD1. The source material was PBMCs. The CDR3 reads CASSTGTGFSGANVLTF. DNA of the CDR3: TGTGCCAGCAGCACCGGGACAGGGTTCTCTGGGGCCAACGTCCTGACTTTC.